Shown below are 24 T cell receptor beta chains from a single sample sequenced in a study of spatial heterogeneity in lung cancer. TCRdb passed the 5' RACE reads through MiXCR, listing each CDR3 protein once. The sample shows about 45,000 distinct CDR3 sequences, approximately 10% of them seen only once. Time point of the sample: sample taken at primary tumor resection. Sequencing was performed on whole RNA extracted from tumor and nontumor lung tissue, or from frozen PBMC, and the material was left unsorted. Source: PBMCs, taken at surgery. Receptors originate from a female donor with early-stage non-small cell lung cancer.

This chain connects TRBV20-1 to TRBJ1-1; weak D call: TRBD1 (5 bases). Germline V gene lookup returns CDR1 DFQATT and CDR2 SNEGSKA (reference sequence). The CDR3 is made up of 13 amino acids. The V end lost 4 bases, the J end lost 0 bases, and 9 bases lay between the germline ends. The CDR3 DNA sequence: TGCAGTGCTATCAGGGAACTGAACACTGAAGCTTTCTTT. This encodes CSAIRELNTEAFF.

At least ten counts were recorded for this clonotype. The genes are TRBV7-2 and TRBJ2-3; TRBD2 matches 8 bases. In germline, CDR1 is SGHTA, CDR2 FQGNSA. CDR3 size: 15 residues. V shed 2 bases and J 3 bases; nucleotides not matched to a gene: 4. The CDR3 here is CASSLNGGVTDTQYF. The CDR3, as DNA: TGTGCCAGCAGCTTAAACGGGGGGGTTACAGATACGCAGTATTTT.

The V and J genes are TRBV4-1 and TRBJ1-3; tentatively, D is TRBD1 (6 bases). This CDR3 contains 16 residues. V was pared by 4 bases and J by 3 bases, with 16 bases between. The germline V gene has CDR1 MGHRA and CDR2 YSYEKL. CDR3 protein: CASSLIPDSNGNTIYF. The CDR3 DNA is TGCGCCAGCAGCCTAATTCCGGACAGTAATGGAAACACCATATATTTT.

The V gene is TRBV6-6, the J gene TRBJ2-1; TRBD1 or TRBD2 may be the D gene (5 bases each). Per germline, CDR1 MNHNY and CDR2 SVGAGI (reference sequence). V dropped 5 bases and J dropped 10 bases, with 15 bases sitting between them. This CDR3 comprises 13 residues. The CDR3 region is CASSLRGPVEQFF. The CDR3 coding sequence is TGTGCCAGCAGTCTCCGGGGACCCGTCGAGCAGTTCTTC.

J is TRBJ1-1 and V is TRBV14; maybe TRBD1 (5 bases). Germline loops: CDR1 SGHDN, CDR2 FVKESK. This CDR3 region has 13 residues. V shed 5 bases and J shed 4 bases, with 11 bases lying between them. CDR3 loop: CASSFSGATEAFF. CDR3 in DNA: TGTGCCAGCAGCTTTAGCGGGGCCACTGAAGCTTTCTTT.

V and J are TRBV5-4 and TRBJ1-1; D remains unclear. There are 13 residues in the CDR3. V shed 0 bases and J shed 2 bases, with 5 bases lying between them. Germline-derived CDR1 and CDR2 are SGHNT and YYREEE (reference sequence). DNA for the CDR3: TGTGCCAGCAGCTTGGACCCAAACACTGAAGCTTTCTTT. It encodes CASSLDPNTEAFF.

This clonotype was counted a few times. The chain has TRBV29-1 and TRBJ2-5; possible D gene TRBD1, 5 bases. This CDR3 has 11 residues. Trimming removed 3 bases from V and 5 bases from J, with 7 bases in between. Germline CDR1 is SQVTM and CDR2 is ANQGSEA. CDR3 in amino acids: CSVDRAETQYF. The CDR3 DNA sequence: TGCAGCGTTGACAGGGCGGAGACCCAGTACTTC.

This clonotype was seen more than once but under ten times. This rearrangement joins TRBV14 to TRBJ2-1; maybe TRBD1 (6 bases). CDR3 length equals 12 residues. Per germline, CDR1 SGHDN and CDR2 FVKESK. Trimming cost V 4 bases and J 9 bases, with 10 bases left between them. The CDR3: CASSRGQFEQFF. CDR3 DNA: TGTGCCAGCAGCCGGGGGCAGTTTGAGCAGTTCTTC.

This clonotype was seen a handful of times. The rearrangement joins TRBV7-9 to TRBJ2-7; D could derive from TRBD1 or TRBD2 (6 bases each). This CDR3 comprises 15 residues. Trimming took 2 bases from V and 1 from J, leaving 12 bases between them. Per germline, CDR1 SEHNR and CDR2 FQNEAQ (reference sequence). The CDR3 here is CASSLRGDNSYEQYF. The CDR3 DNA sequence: TGTGCCAGCAGCTTAAGGGGGGACAATTCCTACGAGCAGTACTTC.

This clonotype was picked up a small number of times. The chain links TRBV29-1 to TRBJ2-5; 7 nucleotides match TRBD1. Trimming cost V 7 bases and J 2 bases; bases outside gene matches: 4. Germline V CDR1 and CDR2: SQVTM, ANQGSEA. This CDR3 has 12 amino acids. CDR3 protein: CSAPGQQETQYF. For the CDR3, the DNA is TGCAGCGCCCCGGGACAGCAAGAGACCCAGTACTTC.

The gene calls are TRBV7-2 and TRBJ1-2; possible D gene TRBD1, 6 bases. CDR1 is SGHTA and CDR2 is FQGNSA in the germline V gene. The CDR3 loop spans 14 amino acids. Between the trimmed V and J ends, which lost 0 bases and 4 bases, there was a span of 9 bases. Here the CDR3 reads CASSLAPGAYGYTF. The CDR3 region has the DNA TGTGCCAGCAGCTTAGCCCCAGGGGCCTATGGCTACACCTTC. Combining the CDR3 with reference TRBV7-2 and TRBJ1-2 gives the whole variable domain GAGVSQSPSNKVTEKGKDVELRCDPISGHTALYWYRQSLGQGLEFLIYFQGNSAPDKSGLPSDRFSAERTGGSVSTLTIQRTQQEDSAVYLCASSLAPGAYGYTFGSGTRLTVV.

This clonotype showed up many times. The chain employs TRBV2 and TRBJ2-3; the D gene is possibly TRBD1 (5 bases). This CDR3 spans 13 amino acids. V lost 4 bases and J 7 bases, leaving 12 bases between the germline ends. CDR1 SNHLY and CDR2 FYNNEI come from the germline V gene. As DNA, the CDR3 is TGTGCCAGCAGTGTCTCAGGGCCGAATACGCAGTATTTT. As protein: CASSVSGPNTQYF.

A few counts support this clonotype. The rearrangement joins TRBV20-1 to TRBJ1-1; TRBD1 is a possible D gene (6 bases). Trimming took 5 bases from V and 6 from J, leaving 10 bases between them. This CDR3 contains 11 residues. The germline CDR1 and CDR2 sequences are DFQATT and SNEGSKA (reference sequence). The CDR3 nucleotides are TGCAGTGCTTTTTGGGGGCCTGAAGCTTTCTTT. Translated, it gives CSAFWGPEAFF.

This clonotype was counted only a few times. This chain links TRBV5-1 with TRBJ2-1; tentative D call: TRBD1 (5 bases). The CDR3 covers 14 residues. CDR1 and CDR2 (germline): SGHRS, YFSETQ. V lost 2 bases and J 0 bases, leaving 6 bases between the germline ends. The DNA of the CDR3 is TGCGCCAGCAGCTTAGGACACTCCTACAATGAGCAGTTCTTC. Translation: CASSLGHSYNEQFF.

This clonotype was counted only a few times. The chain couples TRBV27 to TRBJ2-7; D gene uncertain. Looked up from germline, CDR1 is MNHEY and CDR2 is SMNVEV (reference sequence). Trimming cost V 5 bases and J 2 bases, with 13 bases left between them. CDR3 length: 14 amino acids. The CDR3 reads CASSPRAKTYEQYF. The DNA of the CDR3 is TGTGCCAGCAGTCCCCGGGCGAAAACCTACGAGCAGTACTTC.

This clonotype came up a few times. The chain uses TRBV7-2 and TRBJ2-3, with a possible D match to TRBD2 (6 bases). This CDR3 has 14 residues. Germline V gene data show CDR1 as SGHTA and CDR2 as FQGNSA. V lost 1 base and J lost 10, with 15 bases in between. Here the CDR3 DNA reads TGTGCCAGCAGCTTAGGGGAGGCTAGACTAGCGCAGTATTTT. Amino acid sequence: CASSLGEARLAQYF.

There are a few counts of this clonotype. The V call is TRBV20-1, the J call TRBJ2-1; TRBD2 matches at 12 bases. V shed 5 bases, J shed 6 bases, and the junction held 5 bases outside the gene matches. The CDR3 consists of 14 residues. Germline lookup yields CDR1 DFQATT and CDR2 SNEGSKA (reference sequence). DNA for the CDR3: TGCAGTGCTGAGGGACTAGCGGGTGCCAATGAGCAGTTCTTC. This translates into CSAEGLAGANEQFF.

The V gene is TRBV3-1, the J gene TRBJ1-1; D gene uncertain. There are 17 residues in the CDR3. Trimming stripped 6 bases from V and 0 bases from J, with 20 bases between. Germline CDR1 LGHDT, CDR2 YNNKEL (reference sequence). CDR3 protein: CASSRGDSSLMNTEAFF. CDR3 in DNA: TGTGCCAGCAGTCGGGGTGACTCCTCCCTCATGAACACTGAAGCTTTCTTT.

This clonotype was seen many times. CDR3 in amino acids: CASSLEGAAASKNIQYF. The CDR3 DNA is TGTGCCAGCAGCTTAGAAGGGGCGGCGGCATCCAAAAACATTCAGTACTTC. V gene TRBV7-2 combines with J gene TRBJ2-4; a weak D match, TRBD1 (5 bases). Germline assignment: CDR1 SGHTA and CDR2 FQGNSA. This CDR3 is built from 17 residues. Trimming shortened V by 1 base and J by 2 bases, and 15 bases separated the two germline ends.

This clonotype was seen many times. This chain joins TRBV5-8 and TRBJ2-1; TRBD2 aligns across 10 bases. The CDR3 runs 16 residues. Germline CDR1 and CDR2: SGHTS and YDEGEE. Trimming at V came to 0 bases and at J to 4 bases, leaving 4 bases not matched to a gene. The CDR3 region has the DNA TGTGCCAGCAGCTTGGAGCTAGCGGGGGCGTACAATGAGCAGTTCTTC. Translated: CASSLELAGAYNEQFF.

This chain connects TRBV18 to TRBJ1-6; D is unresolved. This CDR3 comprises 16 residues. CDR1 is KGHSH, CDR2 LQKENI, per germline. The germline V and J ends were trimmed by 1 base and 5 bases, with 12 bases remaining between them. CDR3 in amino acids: CASSPRPGGDNSPLHF. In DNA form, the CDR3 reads TGTGCCAGCTCACCACGGCCAGGTGGGGATAATTCACCCCTCCACTTT. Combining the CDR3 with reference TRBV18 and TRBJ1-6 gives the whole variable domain NAGVMQNPRHLVRRRGQEARLRCSPMKGHSHVYWYRQLPEEGLKFMVYLQKENIIDESGMPKERFSAEFPKEGPSILRIQQVVRGDSAAYFCASSPRPGGDNSPLHFGNGTRLTVT.

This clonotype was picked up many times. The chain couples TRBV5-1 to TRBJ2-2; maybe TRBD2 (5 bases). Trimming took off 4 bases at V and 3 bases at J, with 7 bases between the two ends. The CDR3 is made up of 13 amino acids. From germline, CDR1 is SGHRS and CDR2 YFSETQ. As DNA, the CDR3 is TGCGCCAGCAGCCACGGGGACACCGGGGAGCTGTTTTTT. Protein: CASSHGDTGELFF.

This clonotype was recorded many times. CDR3 coding DNA: TGTGCCAGCAGCCAGGGGACAGGGAAGACGACTGAAGCTTTCTTT. It is translated as CASSQGTGKTTEAFF. This chain links TRBV3-1 with TRBJ1-1; 9 bases agree with TRBD1. The length of the CDR3 is 15 residues. Germline trimming cut 3 bases from V and 5 bases from J; bases unmatched to any gene: 7. In germline, CDR1 is LGHDT, CDR2 YNNKEL (reference sequence).

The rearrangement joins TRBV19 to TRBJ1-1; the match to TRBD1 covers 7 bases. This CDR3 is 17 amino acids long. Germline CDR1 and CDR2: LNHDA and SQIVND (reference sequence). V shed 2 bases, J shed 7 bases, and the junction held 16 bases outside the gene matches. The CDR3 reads CASSIFSPRTGPIEAFF. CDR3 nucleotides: TGTGCCAGTAGTATATTTTCCCCAAGGACAGGTCCTATTGAAGCTTTCTTT.